This entry features one T cell receptor (beta chain) sequence. Here immunoSEQ multiplex PCR was the method, and the copy in TCRdb shows in-frame clones only, minus some. The table shows 45,000 to 55,000 clones, with around 92% occurring only once. The data stem from a study of T cell changes during pregnancy in multiple sclerosis. Sequenced material: peripheral blood, taken after pregnancy. This clonotype was sampled from a female donor with multiple sclerosis, enrolled in a pregnancy study.

The CDR3 sequence: CASSVSSDNYSPLHF. DNA of the CDR3: TGTGCCAGCAGCGTATCATCAGACAACTATTCACCCCTCCACTTT. V and J are TRBV9 and TRBJ1-6, with D uncertain. CDR1 and CDR2 (germline): SGDLS, YYNGEE. The CDR3 has 15 amino acids. V was clipped by 1 base and J by 8 bases, with 13 bases between them.